A selection of T cell receptor beta chains follows, all from one sample in a study of T cells after somatic rescue of genetic block. Sequencing was performed with immunoSEQ multiplex PCR; in TCRdb, only in-frame clones are kept and a portion is missing. This sample has approximately 70,000 clones, with roughly 93% found just once. Sequencing was carried out using peripheral blood mononuclear cells (PBMCs). The receptors originated from a man aged 30-40 years. The CDR3 runs from the conserved cysteine through the conserved F or W. Each record gives: CDR3 DNA, CDR3 protein, clone size, D gene, J gene, V gene. D genes are given only for firm matches. Size tells how often a clone was seen (once, few, many) or the class of an expanded clone, and some rows leave it out.

CDR3 DNA: TGTGCCAGCTCCGTACGGGCCGCTGGAAACACCATATATTTT; CDR3 protein: CASSVRAAGNTIYF; clone size: -; D gene: -; J gene: TRBJ1-3; V gene: TRBV7-8
CDR3 DNA: TGTGCCAGTAGTCCCGCCAGAGGTTTTGGTACAGATACGCAGTATTTT; CDR3 protein: CASSPARGFGTDTQYF; clone size: once; D gene: -; J gene: TRBJ2-3; V gene: TRBV19
CDR3 DNA: TGTGCCAGCAGCCAAGCCCAACAGGCAACTAATGAAAAACTGTTTTTT; CDR3 protein: CASSQAQQATNEKLFF; clone size: once; D gene: -; J gene: TRBJ1-4; V gene: TRBV4-2
CDR3 DNA: TGTGCCAGCAGCTTATCTGGGGGACTCGGGGAGCTGTTTTTT; CDR3 protein: CASSLSGGLGELFF; clone size: -; D gene: -; J gene: TRBJ2-2; V gene: TRBV7-6
CDR3 DNA: TGTGCCAGCTCACCTCCCAGGGGCCCCTCTGGAAACACCATATATTTT; CDR3 protein: CASSPPRGPSGNTIYF; clone size: -; D gene: -; J gene: TRBJ1-3; V gene: TRBV18
CDR3 DNA: TGTGCCAGCAGTGAAATGCGGGCTAGCGGATACGAGCAGTACTTC; CDR3 protein: CASSEMRASGYEQYF; clone size: once; D gene: TRBD2; J gene: TRBJ2-7; V gene: TRBV6-1
CDR3 DNA: TGCGCCAGCAGCCAGGGACTAGCGGGAGGCTACGAGCAGTACTTC; CDR3 protein: CASSQGLAGGYEQYF; clone size: -; D gene: TRBD2; J gene: TRBJ2-7; V gene: TRBV4-1
CDR3 DNA: TGTGCCAGCTCCCCTGACGGACGGAATCAGCCCCAGCATTTT; CDR3 protein: CASSPDGRNQPQHF; clone size: few; D gene: -; J gene: TRBJ1-5; V gene: TRBV18
CDR3 DNA: TGTGCCAGCAGCTTAGAGGGAACCGGGGAGCTGTTTTTT; CDR3 protein: CASSLEGTGELFF; clone size: -; D gene: -; J gene: TRBJ2-2; V gene: TRBV7-6
CDR3 DNA: TGCGCCAGCAGTGAATATAGCAAATCCTACAATGAGCAGTTCTTC; CDR3 protein: CASSEYSKSYNEQFF; clone size: -; D gene: -; J gene: TRBJ2-1; V gene: TRBV10-1
CDR3 DNA: TGTGCCAGCAGTTTATCGATCCCGACGAACACCGGGGAGCTGTTTTTT; CDR3 protein: CASSLSIPTNTGELFF; clone size: -; D gene: -; J gene: TRBJ2-2; V gene: TRBV27
CDR3 DNA: TGTGCCAGCAGCCAAGGGACAGGGGGCCAGCCCCAGCATTTT; CDR3 protein: CASSQGTGGQPQHF; clone size: -; D gene: TRBD1; J gene: TRBJ1-5; V gene: TRBV4-2
CDR3 DNA: TGTGCCAGCAGCGCACAGGGGTTGAACACCGGGGAGCTGTTTTTT; CDR3 protein: CASSAQGLNTGELFF; clone size: -; D gene: TRBD1; J gene: TRBJ2-2; V gene: TRBV9
CDR3 DNA: TGTGCCAGCAGCTTAAAGGGAGGGGGATCAGGGTTCTCCGGTACGCAGTATTTT; CDR3 protein: CASSLKGGGSGFSGTQYF; clone size: -; D gene: -; J gene: TRBJ2-3; V gene: TRBV7-3
CDR3 DNA: TGTGCCAGCAGTGAAGGGGGCCCTTGGAGCGAAAAACTGTTTTTT; CDR3 protein: CASSEGGPWSEKLFF; clone size: -; D gene: -; J gene: TRBJ1-4; V gene: TRBV2
CDR3 DNA: TGTGCCAGCAGCCAAGAAGAAGGTTGGCAGTACCAAGAGACCCAGTACTTC; CDR3 protein: CASSQEEGWQYQETQYF; clone size: -; D gene: -; J gene: TRBJ2-5; V gene: TRBV14
CDR3 DNA: TGTGCCAGCTCACCCCGGAGCGATGAAAAACTGTTTTTT; CDR3 protein: CASSPRSDEKLFF; clone size: -; D gene: -; J gene: TRBJ1-4; V gene: TRBV18
CDR3 DNA: TGTGCCAGCAGCGTAGGTGTGGGACTAGCGACTCAAGAGACCCAGTACTTC; CDR3 protein: CASSVGVGLATQETQYF; clone size: -; D gene: TRBD2; J gene: TRBJ2-5; V gene: TRBV9
CDR3 DNA: TGTGCCAGCAGCGTAGACCCGACAGGGGATGATGGCTACACCTTC; CDR3 protein: CASSVDPTGDDGYTF; clone size: -; D gene: TRBD1; J gene: TRBJ1-2; V gene: TRBV9
CDR3 DNA: TGTGCCAGCAGCTTCAACCCAGGGCCCGTGGCCCAGCATTTT; CDR3 protein: CASSFNPGPVAQHF; clone size: -; D gene: -; J gene: TRBJ1-5; V gene: TRBV7-2
CDR3 DNA: TGTGCCAGCTCCCGCAAGGGTGGTGGAGAGACCCAGTACTTC; CDR3 protein: CASSRKGGGETQYF; clone size: -; D gene: -; J gene: TRBJ2-5; V gene: TRBV18
CDR3 DNA: TGTGCCAGCAGTCCTGGACAGGGGGCTAACTATGGCTACACCTTC; CDR3 protein: CASSPGQGANYGYTF; clone size: -; D gene: TRBD1; J gene: TRBJ1-2; V gene: TRBV6-5
CDR3 DNA: TGTGCCAGCAGCTTGCAAGGCCCTGGTTCACCCCTCCACTTT; CDR3 protein: CASSLQGPGSPLHF; clone size: -; D gene: -; J gene: TRBJ1-6; V gene: TRBV5-4
CDR3 DNA: TGTGCTAGCAGCCCCCGGGTGGGAACAGGGGGCATCTATAATTCACCCCTCCACTTT; CDR3 protein: CASSPRVGTGGIYNSPLHF; clone size: -; D gene: TRBD1; J gene: TRBJ1-6; V gene: TRBV7-7
CDR3 DNA: TGTGCCAGCTCACCACGGACGAGGAGCGAGCAGTACTTC; CDR3 protein: CASSPRTRSEQYF; clone size: -; D gene: -; J gene: TRBJ2-7; V gene: TRBV18
CDR3 DNA: TGTGCCAGCAGTTTAGTAAAGGGGGCGCGTATCTATGGCTACACCTTC; CDR3 protein: CASSLVKGARIYGYTF; clone size: -; D gene: TRBD1; J gene: TRBJ1-2; V gene: TRBV27
CDR3 DNA: TGCAGTGCTTGGCGGGGGACTGAAGCTTTCTTT; CDR3 protein: CSAWRGTEAFF; clone size: -; D gene: -; J gene: TRBJ1-1; V gene: TRBV20-1
CDR3 DNA: TGTGCCAGCAGTGTCCAGTCGCAAGAGACCCAGTACTTC; CDR3 protein: CASSVQSQETQYF; clone size: -; D gene: -; J gene: TRBJ2-5; V gene: TRBV5-5
CDR3 DNA: TGTGCCAGCAGCGTGGGGAGTGGGGAGACCCAGTACTTC; CDR3 protein: CASSVGSGETQYF; clone size: -; D gene: -; J gene: TRBJ2-5; V gene: TRBV9